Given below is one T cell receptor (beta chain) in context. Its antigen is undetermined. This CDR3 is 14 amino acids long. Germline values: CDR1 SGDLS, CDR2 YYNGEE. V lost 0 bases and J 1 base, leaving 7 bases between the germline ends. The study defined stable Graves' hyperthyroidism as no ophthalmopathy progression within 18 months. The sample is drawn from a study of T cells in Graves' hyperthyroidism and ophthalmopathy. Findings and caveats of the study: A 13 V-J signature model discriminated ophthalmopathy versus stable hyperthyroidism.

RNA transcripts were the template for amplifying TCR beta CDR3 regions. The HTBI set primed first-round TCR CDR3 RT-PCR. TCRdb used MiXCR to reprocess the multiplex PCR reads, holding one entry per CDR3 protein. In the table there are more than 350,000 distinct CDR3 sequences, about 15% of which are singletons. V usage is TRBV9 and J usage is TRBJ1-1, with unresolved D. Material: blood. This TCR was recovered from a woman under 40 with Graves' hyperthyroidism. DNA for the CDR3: TGTGCCAGCAGCGTAGACCCTCGGAACACTGAAGCTTTCTTT. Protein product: CASSVDPRNTEAFF.